The rows below give T cell receptor beta chains drawn from one sample of a study of graft-versus-host responses after intestinal transplantation. These TCRs are of unknown antigen specificity. The assay was immunoSEQ multiplex PCR, and TCRdb's table has in-frame clones only and misses some. The sample has 110,000 to 150,000 clones; 80% to 95% are singletons. This sample comprised unstimulated CD4+ T cells sorted from spleen or lymph node cells, obtained before intestinal transplant. These receptors came from a human donor who received an intestinal transplant. CDR3s include the opening cysteine and the closing phenylalanine or tryptophan. The order of the fields is J gene, V gene, clone size, D gene, CDR3 DNA, CDR3 protein. D genes are given only for firm matches. The listing skips clone size in some rows; elsewhere it reads once, few, many or a size class.

j_call: TRBJ2-7; v_call: TRBV10-1; clone_size: NA; d_call: NA; cdr3_nt: TGCGCCAGCAGTGAAATCGTATTGGGGAAGCAGTACTTC; cdr3_aa: CASSEIVLGKQYF
j_call: TRBJ2-7; v_call: TRBV5-1; clone_size: NA; d_call: NA; cdr3_nt: TGCGCCAGCAGCTCTAGTGTGACAGGGACTATCTACGAGCAGTACTTC; cdr3_aa: CASSSSVTGTIYEQYF
j_call: TRBJ2-4; v_call: TRBV29-1; clone_size: NA; d_call: NA; cdr3_nt: TGCAGCGTTGCAGGAGGGATTGAGTTAATCGCCAAAAACATTCAGTACTTC; cdr3_aa: CSVAGGIELIAKNIQYF
j_call: TRBJ1-1; v_call: TRBV7-2; clone_size: NA; d_call: TRBD1; cdr3_nt: TGTGCCAGCAGCTTTCACAGGGGGTGGAACACTGAAGCTTTCTTT; cdr3_aa: CASSFHRGWNTEAFF
j_call: TRBJ1-6; v_call: TRBV10-2; clone_size: NA; d_call: TRBD1; cdr3_nt: TGCGCCAGCAGTGACATCGGCAGGGGGCCAAATAATTCACCCCTCCACTTT; cdr3_aa: CASSDIGRGPNNSPLHF
j_call: TRBJ2-1; v_call: TRBV2; clone_size: few; d_call: TRBD1; cdr3_nt: TGTGCCAGCAGAGAGGACAGGGGGTGGACTAAATTCTACAATGAGCAGTTCTTC; cdr3_aa: CASREDRGWTKFYNEQFF
j_call: TRBJ2-2; v_call: TRBV27; clone_size: NA; d_call: TRBD2; cdr3_nt: TGTGCCAGCAGTTTTAGCGGGGGGTCGAACACCGGGGAGCTGTTTTTT; cdr3_aa: CASSFSGGSNTGELFF
j_call: TRBJ2-7; v_call: TRBV6-5; clone_size: NA; d_call: NA; cdr3_nt: TGTGCCAGCAACAGGGCCCTGAGCTCCTACGAGCAGTACTTC; cdr3_aa: CASNRALSSYEQYF
j_call: TRBJ1-5; v_call: TRBV15; clone_size: NA; d_call: NA; cdr3_nt: TGTGCCACCAGCCGCCGGGACGGCAATCAGCCCCAGCATTTT; cdr3_aa: CATSRRDGNQPQHF
j_call: TRBJ2-7; v_call: TRBV6-5; clone_size: NA; d_call: TRBD2; cdr3_nt: TGTGCCAGCAGTTACCAGGCTAGCGGATCCTACGAGCAGTACTTC; cdr3_aa: CASSYQASGSYEQYF
j_call: TRBJ2-7; v_call: TRBV28; clone_size: NA; d_call: NA; cdr3_nt: TGTGCCAGCACGGCGGGTTCGACCTACGAGCAGTACTTC; cdr3_aa: CASTAGSTYEQYF
j_call: TRBJ2-7; v_call: TRBV27; clone_size: NA; d_call: NA; cdr3_nt: TGTGCCAGCAGTTTAGAGGCGGGGAGGACCTACGAGCAGTACTTC; cdr3_aa: CASSLEAGRTYEQYF
j_call: TRBJ2-3; v_call: TRBV5-4; clone_size: NA; d_call: TRBD1; cdr3_nt: TGTGCCAGCAGCGTGGACAGGTCCGCAGATACGCAGTATTTT; cdr3_aa: CASSVDRSADTQYF
j_call: TRBJ2-7; v_call: TRBV4-2; clone_size: NA; d_call: TRBD2; cdr3_nt: TGTGCCAGCAGCCTTTTAATGATTGGGAGCGGGAGGGAACTACAGCAGTACTTC; cdr3_aa: CASSLLMIGSGRELQQYF
j_call: TRBJ2-7; v_call: TRBV27; clone_size: NA; d_call: TRBD1; cdr3_nt: TGTGCCAGCTCCTCTCATCCGGGACAGGGGCGTAGGCAGTACTTC; cdr3_aa: CASSSHPGQGRRQYF
j_call: TRBJ1-5; v_call: TRBV18; clone_size: NA; d_call: TRBD1; cdr3_nt: TGTGCCAGCTCAGACAGGGGCCAGCCCCAGCATTTT; cdr3_aa: CASSDRGQPQHF
j_call: TRBJ2-7; v_call: TRBV5-1; clone_size: NA; d_call: TRBD2; cdr3_nt: TGCGCCAGCAGCGAACGACTAGCGGGAGGTTCCTACGAGCAGTACTTC; cdr3_aa: CASSERLAGGSYEQYF
j_call: TRBJ2-7; v_call: TRBV4-2; clone_size: NA; d_call: TRBD2; cdr3_nt: TGTGCCAGCAGCCCACGGACTAGCGGGATCTACGAGCAGTACTTC; cdr3_aa: CASSPRTSGIYEQYF
j_call: TRBJ2-5; v_call: TRBV28; clone_size: NA; d_call: NA; cdr3_nt: TGTGCCAGCAGGTCCAGTCAAAAACGTAGGCAAGAGGCCCAGTACTTC; cdr3_aa: CASRSSQKRRQEAQYF
j_call: TRBJ1-4; v_call: TRBV6-5; clone_size: NA; d_call: NA; cdr3_nt: TGTGCCAGCAGCCCCTTGTGGGGGACTAATGAAAAACTGTTTTTT; cdr3_aa: CASSPLWGTNEKLFF
j_call: TRBJ1-1; v_call: TRBV4-1; clone_size: once; d_call: NA; cdr3_nt: TGCGCCAGCAGCCAAGATGGGTCGGGGTCCTACACTGAAGCTTTCTTT; cdr3_aa: CASSQDGSGSYTEAFF
j_call: TRBJ1-5; v_call: TRBV28; clone_size: few; d_call: TRBD1; cdr3_nt: TGTGCCAGCAGTTTGGAGGGACAGGTGGGTCAGCCCCAGCATTTT; cdr3_aa: CASSLEGQVGQPQHF
j_call: TRBJ2-1; v_call: TRBV10-3; clone_size: NA; d_call: NA; cdr3_nt: TGTGCCATCAGTGAGTCGTCAAGCGGGCCATACAATGAGCAGTTCTTC; cdr3_aa: CAISESSSGPYNEQFF
j_call: TRBJ2-7; v_call: TRBV30; clone_size: NA; d_call: TRBD1; cdr3_nt: TGTGCCTGGAGCGGAACGACAGGGGGCGAGCAGTACTTC; cdr3_aa: CAWSGTTGGEQYF
j_call: TRBJ2-1; v_call: TRBV15; clone_size: NA; d_call: NA; cdr3_nt: TGTGCCACCAGCAGATGGCCACTCCGGGAGTTCCTCTACAATGAGCAGTTCTTC; cdr3_aa: CATSRWPLREFLYNEQFF
j_call: TRBJ2-3; v_call: TRBV27; clone_size: NA; d_call: TRBD2; cdr3_nt: TGTGCCAGCAGAAGACTAGCGGGAGTACGAATAGGAACAGATACGCAGTATTTT; cdr3_aa: CASRRLAGVRIGTDTQYF
j_call: TRBJ1-4; v_call: TRBV27; clone_size: NA; d_call: NA; cdr3_nt: TGTGCCAGCAGCCGGTCCGGGGGAACTAATGAAAAACTGTTTTTT; cdr3_aa: CASSRSGGTNEKLFF
j_call: TRBJ2-1; v_call: TRBV29-1; clone_size: NA; d_call: TRBD2; cdr3_nt: TGCAGCGTTGAAGAGTATCTAGCGGGAGATGAGCAGTTCTTC; cdr3_aa: CSVEEYLAGDEQFF
j_call: TRBJ1-1; v_call: TRBV6-1; clone_size: NA; d_call: TRBD1; cdr3_nt: TGTGCCAGCAGGGACAGGTGGAATGAAGCTTTCTTT; cdr3_aa: CASRDRWNEAFF
j_call: TRBJ1-1; v_call: TRBV12-5; clone_size: NA; d_call: NA; cdr3_nt: TGTGCTAGTGGATATCCGCCGGGATGGAATGCTTTCTTT; cdr3_aa: CASGYPPGWNAFF